This T cell receptor beta chain was recorded in a study of blood T cells in healthy people across ages. Note on this clonotype: Its specificity is not known.

Study-wide results and limits: Comparison with aged donors showed that long-lived donors had more naive CD4+ cells and higher diversity.

It was approximately 10 milliliters of peripheral blood that were drawn from each donor. Germline CDR1 SEHNR, CDR2 FQNEAQ (reference sequence). This CDR3 region has 13 residues. J lost 8 bases, V lost 6 bases, and 7 bases had no gene match. The authors ran a second PCR of about 7 to 11 cycles using a sample-barcoded 5' primer and a J-beta primer mix. TCRdb used MiXCR to reprocess the 5' RACE reads, holding one entry per CDR3 protein. The data hold 1.8 million or so distinct CDR3 sequences, with approximately 39% observed a single time. Sequencing used blood. The TCR comes from a human donor in good health. This rearrangement joins TRBV7-9 to TRBJ2-1; 7 positions match TRBD2. The DNA of the CDR3 is TGTGCCAGCAGTTCGACTAGCCTACATGAGCAGTTCTTC. Its translation is CASSSTSLHEQFF.